These 5 T cell receptor beta chains came from one sample sequenced in a study of shared clonotypes between healthy human individuals. Libraries were prepared by immunoSEQ multiplex PCR; TCRdb keeps only in-frame clonotypes and omits some of them. Of about 1 million clones detected, about three quarters appear once; the ten largest clones hold 1.4% to 1.5%. The sequenced sample consisted of memory CD4+ T cells sorted from blood. Specified subset: CD45RA-negative fraction. Every receptor here comes from a young man in good health.

This sequence joins TRBV20-1 and TRBJ2-7; possibly TRBD1 for D (5 bases). Germline assignment: CDR1 DFQATT and CDR2 SNEGSKA (reference sequence). The CDR3 is 11 residues long. The CDR3 DNA follows: TGCAGGGCCCCGACAGAACCGGAGCAGTACTTC. It yields the protein CRAPTEPEQYF.

The rearrangement joins TRBV2 to TRBJ2-7; a weak D match, TRBD2 (5 bases). V shed 5 bases and J shed 0 bases, with 14 bases lying between them. From germline, CDR1 is SNHLY and CDR2 FYNNEI. The CDR3 contains 15 residues. In DNA form, the CDR3 reads TGTGCCAGCAGTCCGGGGTGGCCGAGCTCCTACGAGCAGTACTTC. Its protein is CASSPGWPSSYEQYF.

V gene TRBV7-9 combines with J gene TRBJ2-1; D not resolved. The CDR3 totals 12 residues. The germline CDR1 and CDR2 sequences are SEHNR and FQNEAQ (reference sequence). The ends were cut back, 2 bases at V and 9 bases at J, with 8 bases in the middle. The CDR3 is CASSLQQREQFF. The CDR3 DNA follows: TGTGCCAGCAGCTTACAACAACGTGAGCAGTTCTTC.

This clone was found a few times. The chain is built from TRBV30 and TRBJ1-4; D uncertain. CDR3 length: 12 amino acids. Germline V gene sequence: CDR1 GTSNPN, CDR2 SVGIG (reference sequence). With 4 bases removed from V and 4 bases from J, the gap between germline ends came to 7 bases. Here the CDR3 reads CAWTPSNEKLFF. The CDR3 region has the DNA TGTGCCTGGACTCCGAGTAATGAAAAACTGTTTTTT.

On this clone: This same CDR3 is encoded by further DNA sequences in the sample. The chain recombines TRBV9 with TRBJ2-3; D assignment may be TRBD1 or TRBD2 (5 bases each). Germline lookup yields CDR1 SGDLS and CDR2 YYNGEE. The CDR3 length is 15 residues. The ends were cut back, 0 bases at V and 2 bases at J, with 10 bases in the middle. Here the CDR3 reads CASSVVGGSTDTQYF. The CDR3 DNA reads TGTGCCAGCAGCGTAGTTGGGGGTTCCACAGATACGCAGTATTTT. The variable domain in full, with the rest retrieved from reference TRBV9 and TRBJ2-3, is DSGVTQTPKHLITATGQRVTLRCSPRSGDLSVYWYQQSLDQGLQFLIQYYNGEERAKGNILERFSAQQFPDLHSELNLSSLELGDSALYFCASSVVGGSTDTQYFGPGTRLTVL.